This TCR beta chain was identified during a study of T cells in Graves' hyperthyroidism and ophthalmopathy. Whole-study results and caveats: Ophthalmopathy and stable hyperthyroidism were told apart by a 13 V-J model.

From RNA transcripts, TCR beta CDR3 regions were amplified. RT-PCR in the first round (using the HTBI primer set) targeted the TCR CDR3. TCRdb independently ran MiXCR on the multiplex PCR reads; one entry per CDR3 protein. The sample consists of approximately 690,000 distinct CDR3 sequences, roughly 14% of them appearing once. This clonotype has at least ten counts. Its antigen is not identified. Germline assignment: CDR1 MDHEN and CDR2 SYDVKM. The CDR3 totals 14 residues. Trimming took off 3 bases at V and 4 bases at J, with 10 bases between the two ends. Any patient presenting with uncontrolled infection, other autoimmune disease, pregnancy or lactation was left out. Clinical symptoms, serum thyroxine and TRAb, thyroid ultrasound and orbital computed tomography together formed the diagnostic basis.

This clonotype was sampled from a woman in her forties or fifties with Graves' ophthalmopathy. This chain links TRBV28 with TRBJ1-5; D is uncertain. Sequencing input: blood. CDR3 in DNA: TGTGCCAGCAGTTTTTTGGTGGGAAATCAGCCCCAGCATTTT. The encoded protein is CASSFLVGNQPQHF.